The sequence of this T cell receptor (beta chain) was determined in a study of regulatory T cells in long-lasting Graves disease. Across the study: Graves' cases, newly diagnosed, had used antithyroid drugs under 3 months.

This clonotype was counted only a few times. No antigen is known for it. Researchers made TCR beta libraries by using iRepertoire HTBI primers and running Arm-PCR on CDR3 regions. TCRdb processed the multiplex PCR reads anew with MiXCR; each CDR3 protein has one entry. The table has roughly 380,000 distinct CDR3 sequences, roughly 17% seen once. Germline V gene data show CDR1 as SQVTM and CDR2 as ANQGSEA. CDR3 length: 11 residues. V lost 4 bases to trimming and J lost 6 bases, with 6 bases between them. Indicated time point: newly diagnosed GD, antithyroid drugs for less than 3 months. The TCR library was made from RNA that had been extracted from PBMCs in TRIzol. The study's findings and limits: Rather than thyroid tissue, only peripheral blood underwent study.

These data were also filed under a second study, of T cells in Graves' hyperthyroidism and ophthalmopathy. That source reports: TCR CDR3 regions were first amplified by RT-PCR with HTBI primers. In the analysis, a 13 V-J model separated ophthalmopathy from stable hyperthyroidism.

The sequencing used peripheral blood mononuclear cells (PBMCs), collected at new diagnosis, from a patient treated with antithyroid drugs. The chain is built from TRBV29-1 and TRBJ2-2, with no clear D. The TCR sequence derives from a man aged 40-49 years with Graves disease. The DNA for the CDR3 is TGCAGCGTTGTGCGATCCGGGGAGCTGTTTTTT. Residues: CSVVRSGELFF.